These 11 T cell receptor beta chains were all obtained from the same sample, sequenced in a study of T cell repertoires in cytomegalovirus infection. TCRdb reprocessed the reads with MiXCR, giving one entry per CDR3 protein. This sample has around 740,000 distinct CDR3 sequences; 35% to 40% occur once, and the top ten carry around 3%. What was sequenced was PBMCs. The receptors come from a human donor in good health (CMV status not recorded). Some clones in this sample may be carry-over from other donors' samples.

The CDR3: CATSSPAGGVDTQYF. CDR3 nucleotides: TGTGCCACCAGCAGTCCCGCGGGGGGGGTTGATACGCAGTATTTT. V usage is TRBV15 and J usage is TRBJ2-3, with 9 bases matching TRBD2. Trimming removed 3 bases from V and 6 bases from J; junction bases left unmatched: 7. This CDR3 has 15 residues. The germline gives CDR1 LNHNV, CDR2 YYDKDF (reference sequence).

This clonotype was found a few times. The rearrangement joins TRBV7-8 to TRBJ2-2; D not resolved. CDR1 SGHVS and CDR2 FQNEAQ come from the germline V gene. The CDR3 is 15 residues long. V shed 3 bases and J shed 4 bases, with 12 bases lying between them. The CDR3 loop is CASSFSGDRTGELFF. CDR3 in DNA: TGTGCCAGCAGCTTTTCAGGAGATCGCACCGGGGAGCTGTTTTTT.

This clonotype was seen more than once but under ten times. This chain links TRBV28 with TRBJ2-2; D unresolved. CDR3 length: 13 residues. Germline CDR1 is MDHEN and CDR2 is SYDVKM. The V gene lost 3 bases and the J gene lost 4 bases, with 6 bases spanning the gap. The CDR3 reads CASSFHPTGELFF. CDR3 nucleotides: TGTGCCAGCAGTTTCCACCCCACCGGGGAGCTGTTTTTT.

This clonotype was observed at least ten times. CDR3 sequence: CASSRTGGDEQYF. CDR3 bases: TGTGCCAGCAGCAGGACAGGGGGAGACGAGCAGTACTTC. The chain uses TRBV7-3 and TRBJ2-7, with 10 nucleotides matching TRBD1. There are 13 residues in the CDR3. Germline CDR1 reads SGHTA; CDR2 reads FQGTGA. V trimming: 5 bases; J trimming: 5 bases; junction bases outside the gene matches: 3.

This clonotype was seen once. V gene TRBV28 combines with J gene TRBJ2-7; 10 nucleotides align to TRBD1. CDR1 and CDR2 from the germline V gene are MDHEN and SYDVKM. The CDR3 extends over 11 amino acids. V was pared by 3 bases and J by 12 bases, with 2 bases of the junction left unmatched. The CDR3 loop reads CASSFGDRGYF. DNA for the CDR3: TGTGCCAGCAGTTTTGGGGACAGGGGGTACTTC.

At least ten counts were recorded for this clonotype. The CDR3: CASTERSYQPQHF. CDR3 bases: TGTGCCAGTACCGAAAGGTCTTATCAGCCCCAGCATTTT. The chain combines TRBV19 with TRBJ1-5; D not resolved. The CDR3 is 13 residues long. The V and J ends lost 7 bases and 5 bases respectively, with 12 bases between them. Germline CDR1 and CDR2: LNHDA and SQIVND (reference sequence).

This clonotype was seen only a few times. The chain links TRBV4-1 to TRBJ1-1; D possibly corresponds to TRBD1 (5 bases). V lost 4 bases, J lost 7 bases, and 22 bases lay in between. CDR3 length equals 16 residues. The V gene's germline CDR1 is MGHRA and CDR2 YSYEKL. The CDR3 loop is CASSPFSRGDPLEAFF. The CDR3 DNA is TGCGCCAGCAGCCCGTTTTCGAGAGGGGATCCCCTTGAAGCTTTCTTT.

This clonotype has more than one count but fewer than ten. The chain uses TRBV5-5 and TRBJ2-2, with D maybe TRBD1 (6 bases). CDR3 length: 13 amino acids. Trimming removed 2 bases at V and 7 bases at J, with 9 bases between. Germline CDR1 SGHKS, CDR2 YYEKEE (reference sequence). The CDR3 region has the DNA TGTGCCAGCAGCTTCACAGGGAACGGGGAGCTGTTTTTT. Protein: CASSFTGNGELFF. Full variable domain (rest looked up from reference TRBV5-5 and TRBJ2-2): DAGVTQSPTHLIKTRGQQVTLRCSPISGHKSVSWYQQVLGQGPQFIFQYYEKEERGRGNFPDRFSARQFPNYSSELNVNALLLGDSALYLCASSFTGNGELFFGEGSRLTVL.

The V call is TRBV11-2, the J call TRBJ2-5, with TRBD1 matching 8 bases. CDR1 SGHAT and CDR2 FQNNGV come from the germline V gene. This CDR3 is built from 14 residues. V shed 7 bases and J 2 bases; nucleotides not matched to a gene: 6. For the CDR3, the DNA is TGTGCCAGCACAAGCAGGGGGCTACAAGAGACCCAGTACTTC. Encoded protein: CASTSRGLQETQYF.

This clonotype was seen a handful of times. This chain connects TRBV19 to TRBJ2-1; D not resolved. Looked up from germline, CDR1 is LNHDA and CDR2 is SQIVND (reference sequence). The length of the CDR3 is 14 residues. Trimming took off 7 bases at V and 2 bases at J, with 12 bases between the two ends. Here the CDR3 reads CASKRMGTYNEQFF. In DNA form, the CDR3 reads TGTGCCAGTAAGAGGATGGGAACCTACAATGAGCAGTTCTTC. The complete variable domain, with remaining parts taken from reference TRBV19 and TRBJ2-1, reads DGGITQSPKYLFRKEGQNVTLSCEQNLNHDAMYWYRQDPGQGLRLIYYSQIVNDFQKGDIAEGYSVSREKKESFPLTVTSAQKNPTAFYLCASKRMGTYNEQFFGPGTRLTVL.

The gene calls are TRBV9 and TRBJ2-7; 11 bases agree with TRBD1. CDR3 length: 16 residues. The V segment lost 0 bases and the J segment 5 bases; nucleotides outside the gene matches: 7. Germline V lookup: CDR1 SGDLS, CDR2 YYNGEE. The CDR3 region has the DNA TGTGCCAGCAGCGTAGCGGTAGGACAGGGGGCCCACGAGCAGTACTTC. Translation gives CASSVAVGQGAHEQYF.